This T cell receptor (beta chain) was retrieved from a study of blood T cell repertoires in COVID-19. On the study more broadly: T cells, B-cell-depleted T cells, or PBMCs supplied cDNA or gDNA.

Profiled with immunoSEQ multiplex PCR; TCRdb holds only in-frame clones, not every one. The sample lists some 20,000 clones, roughly 90% seen once, with 9.5% to 10% in the top ten. V dropped 8 bases and J dropped 4; count of bases not matched to a gene: 5. The CDR3 runs 12 residues. The germline gives CDR1 SNHLY, CDR2 FYNNEI. The clonotype originates from a man between 35 and 55 years old with active COVID-19. The sample taken for sequencing was peripheral blood. The genes are TRBV2 and TRBJ2-7; 7 bases are a match to TRBD2. The CDR3 coding sequence is TGTGCCAGCGGGCCTAGCGGATACGAGCAGTACTTC. This sequence encodes CASGPSGYEQYF.